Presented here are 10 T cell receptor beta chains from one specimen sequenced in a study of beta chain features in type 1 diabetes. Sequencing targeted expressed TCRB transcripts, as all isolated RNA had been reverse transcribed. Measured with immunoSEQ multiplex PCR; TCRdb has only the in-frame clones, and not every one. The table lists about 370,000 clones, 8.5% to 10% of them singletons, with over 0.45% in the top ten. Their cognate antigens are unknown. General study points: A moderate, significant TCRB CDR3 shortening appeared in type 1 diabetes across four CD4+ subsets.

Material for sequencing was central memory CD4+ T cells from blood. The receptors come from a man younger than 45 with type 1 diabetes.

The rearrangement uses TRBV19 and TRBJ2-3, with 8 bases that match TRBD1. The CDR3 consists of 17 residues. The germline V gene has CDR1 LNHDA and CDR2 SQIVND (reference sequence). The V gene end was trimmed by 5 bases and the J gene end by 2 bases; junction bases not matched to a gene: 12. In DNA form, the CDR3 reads TGTGCCAGTAGTCCTCTGAGGGGACAGGCACTCACAGATACGCAGTATTTT. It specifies CASSPLRGQALTDTQYF.

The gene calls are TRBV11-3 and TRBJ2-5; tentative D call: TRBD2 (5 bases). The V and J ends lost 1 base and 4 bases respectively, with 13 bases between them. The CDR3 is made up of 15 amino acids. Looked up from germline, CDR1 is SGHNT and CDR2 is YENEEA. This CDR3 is CASSLAAVLGETQYF. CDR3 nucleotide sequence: TGTGCCAGCAGCTTAGCAGCGGTTCTTGGAGAGACCCAGTACTTC.

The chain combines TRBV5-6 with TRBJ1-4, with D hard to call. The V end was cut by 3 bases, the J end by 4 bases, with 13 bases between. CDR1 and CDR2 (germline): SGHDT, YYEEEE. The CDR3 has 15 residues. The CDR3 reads CASSSAGSRNEKLFF. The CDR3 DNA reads TGTGCCAGCAGCTCGGCGGGGTCCCGTAATGAAAAACTGTTTTTT.

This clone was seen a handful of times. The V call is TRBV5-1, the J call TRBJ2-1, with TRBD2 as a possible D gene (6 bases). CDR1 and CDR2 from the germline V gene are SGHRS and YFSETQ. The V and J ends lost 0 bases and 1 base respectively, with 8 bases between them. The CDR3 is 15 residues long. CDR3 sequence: CASSLGGISYNEQFF. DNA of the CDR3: TGCGCCAGCAGCTTGGGCGGGATATCCTACAATGAGCAGTTCTTC.

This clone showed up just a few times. The CDR3: CASSLELVYTDTQYF. The CDR3 DNA is TGCGCCAGCAGCTTGGAACTAGTGTACACAGATACGCAGTATTTT. The gene calls are TRBV5-1 and TRBJ2-3; the D gene is possibly TRBD2 (5 bases). Trimming cost V 0 bases and J 2 bases, with 10 bases left between them. Germline V lookup: CDR1 SGHRS, CDR2 YFSETQ. The CDR3 spans 15 residues.

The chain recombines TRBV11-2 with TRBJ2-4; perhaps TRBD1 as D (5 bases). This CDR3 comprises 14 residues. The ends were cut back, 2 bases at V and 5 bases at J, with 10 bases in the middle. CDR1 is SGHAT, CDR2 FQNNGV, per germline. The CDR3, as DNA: TGTGCCAGCAGCTTACAAGGGGTGGAAAACATTCAGTACTTC. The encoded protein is CASSLQGVENIQYF.

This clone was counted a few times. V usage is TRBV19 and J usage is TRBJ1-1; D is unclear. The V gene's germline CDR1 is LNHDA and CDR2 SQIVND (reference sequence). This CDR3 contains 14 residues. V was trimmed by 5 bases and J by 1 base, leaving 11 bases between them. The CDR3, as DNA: TGTGCCAGTAGTCGTAACGTCGGGAACACTGAAGCTTTCTTT. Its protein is CASSRNVGNTEAFF.

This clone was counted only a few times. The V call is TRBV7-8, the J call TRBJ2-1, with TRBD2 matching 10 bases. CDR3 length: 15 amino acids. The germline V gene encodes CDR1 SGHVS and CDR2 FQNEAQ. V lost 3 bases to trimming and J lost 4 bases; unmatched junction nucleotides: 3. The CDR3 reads CASSFASGGYNEQFF. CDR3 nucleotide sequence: TGTGCCAGCAGCTTTGCTAGCGGGGGTTACAATGAGCAGTTCTTC. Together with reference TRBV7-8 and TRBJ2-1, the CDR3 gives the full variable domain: GAGVSQSPRYKVAKRGQDVALRCDPISGHVSLFWYQQALGQGPEFLTYFQNEAQLDKSGLPSDRFFAERPEGSVSTLKIQRTQQEDSAVYLCASSFASGGYNEQFFGPGTRLTVL.

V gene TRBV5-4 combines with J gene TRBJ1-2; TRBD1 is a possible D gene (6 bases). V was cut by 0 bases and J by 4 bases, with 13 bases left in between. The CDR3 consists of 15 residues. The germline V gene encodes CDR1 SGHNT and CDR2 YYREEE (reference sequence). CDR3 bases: TGTGCCAGCAGCTTGGCCGGCAGGGGAGGCTATGGCTACACCTTC. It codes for CASSLAGRGGYGYTF.

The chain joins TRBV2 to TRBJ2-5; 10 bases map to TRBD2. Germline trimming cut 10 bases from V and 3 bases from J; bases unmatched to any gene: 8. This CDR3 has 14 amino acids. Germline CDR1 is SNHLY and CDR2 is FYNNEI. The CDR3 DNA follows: TGTGCCACGGGCGCGAGCGGGAGGGAAGAGACCCAGTACTTC. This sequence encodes CATGASGREETQYF.